This T cell receptor (beta chain) was obtained from a study of T cell responses to AZD1222 COVID-19 vaccine. Overall study findings and caveats: Only a handful of people who got AZD1222 tested seropositive at baseline. Targeting of unmutated variant regions was reportedly seen in nearly half of spike-specific TCRs. Spike-specific TCR breadth rose after two AZD1222 doses, and depth rose as well.

As regards this clone: Its specificity is not known.

This table comes from immunoSEQ multiplex PCR, and its TCRdb copy is limited to in-frame clones, with some not included. The sample records some 150,000 clones, 80% to 95% being singletons. The receptor comes from an adult in good health. Source: peripheral blood, taken on day 0 of MenACWY control vaccination.

CDR3 nucleotides: TGTGCCAGCAGAACAGGGAATGCCTACGAGCAGTACTTC. Translating it yields CASRTGNAYEQYF. The chain is built from TRBV27 and TRBJ2-7; tentative D call: TRBD1 (6 bases). V was pared by 6 bases and J by 2 bases, with 11 bases between. Germline-derived CDR1 and CDR2 are MNHEY and SMNVEV (reference sequence). The CDR3 loop spans 13 amino acids.